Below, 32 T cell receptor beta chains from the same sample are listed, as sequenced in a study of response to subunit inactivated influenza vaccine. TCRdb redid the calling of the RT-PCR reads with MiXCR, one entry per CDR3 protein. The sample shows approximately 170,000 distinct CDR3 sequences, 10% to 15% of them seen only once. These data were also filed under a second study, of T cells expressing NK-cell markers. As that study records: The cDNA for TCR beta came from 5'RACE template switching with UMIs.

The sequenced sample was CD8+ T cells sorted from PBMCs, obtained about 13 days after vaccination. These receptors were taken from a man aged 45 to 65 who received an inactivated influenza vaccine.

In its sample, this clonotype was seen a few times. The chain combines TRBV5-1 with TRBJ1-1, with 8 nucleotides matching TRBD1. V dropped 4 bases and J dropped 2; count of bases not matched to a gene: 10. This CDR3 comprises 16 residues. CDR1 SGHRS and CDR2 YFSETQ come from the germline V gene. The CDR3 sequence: CASSLVPGQVNTEAFF. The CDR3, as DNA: TGCGCCAGCAGCCTGGTCCCGGGACAGGTTAACACTGAAGCTTTCTTT.

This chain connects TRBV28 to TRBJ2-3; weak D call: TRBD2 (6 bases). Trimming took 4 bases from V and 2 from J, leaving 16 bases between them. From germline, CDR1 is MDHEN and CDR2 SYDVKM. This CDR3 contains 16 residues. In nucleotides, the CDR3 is TGTGCCAGCAGTTCAACCGGGACGGGGGACACAGATACGCAGTATTTT. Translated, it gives CASSSTGTGDTDTQYF.

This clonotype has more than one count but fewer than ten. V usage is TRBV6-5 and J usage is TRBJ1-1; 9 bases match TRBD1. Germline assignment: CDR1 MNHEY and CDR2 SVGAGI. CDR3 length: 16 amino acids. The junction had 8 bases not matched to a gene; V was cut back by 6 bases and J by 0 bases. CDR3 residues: CASRYTGGVVNTEAFF. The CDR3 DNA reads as TGTGCCAGCAGGTATACAGGGGGCGTTGTGAACACTGAAGCTTTCTTT.

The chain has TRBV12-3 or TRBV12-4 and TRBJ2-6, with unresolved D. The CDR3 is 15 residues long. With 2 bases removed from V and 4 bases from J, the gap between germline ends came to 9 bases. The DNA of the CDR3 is TGTGCCAGCAGTTTACTGTTCTCCGGGGCCAACGTCCTGACTTTC. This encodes CASSLLFSGANVLTF.

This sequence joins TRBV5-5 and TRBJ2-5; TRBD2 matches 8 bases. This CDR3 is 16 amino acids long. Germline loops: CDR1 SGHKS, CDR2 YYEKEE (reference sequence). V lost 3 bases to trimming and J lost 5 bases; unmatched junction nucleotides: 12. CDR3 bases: TGTGCCAGCAGCTCCTCCAGCGGGGGTCTACAGGAGACCCAGTACTTC. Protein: CASSSSSGGLQETQYF.

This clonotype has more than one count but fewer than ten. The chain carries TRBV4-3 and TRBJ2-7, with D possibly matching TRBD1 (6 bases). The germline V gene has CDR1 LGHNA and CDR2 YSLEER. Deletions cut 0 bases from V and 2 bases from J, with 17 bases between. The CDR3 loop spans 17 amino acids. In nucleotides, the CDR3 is TGCGCCAGCAGCCAAGAATTCGCAGGACAGACTGCCTACGAGCAGTACTTC. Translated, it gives CASSQEFAGQTAYEQYF.

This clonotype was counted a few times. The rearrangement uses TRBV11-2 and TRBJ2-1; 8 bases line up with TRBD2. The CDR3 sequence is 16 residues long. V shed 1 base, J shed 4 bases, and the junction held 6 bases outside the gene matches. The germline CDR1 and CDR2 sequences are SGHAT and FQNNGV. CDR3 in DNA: TGTGCCAGCAGCTTAGGGACTAGCCCTTTTTACAATGAGCAGTTCTTC. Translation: CASSLGTSPFYNEQFF. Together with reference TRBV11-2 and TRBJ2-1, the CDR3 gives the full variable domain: EAGVAQSPRYKIIEKRQSVAFWCNPISGHATLYWYQQILGQGPKLLIQFQNNGVVDDSQLPKDRFSAERLKGVDSTLKIQPAKLEDSAVYLCASSLGTSPFYNEQFFGPGTRLTVL.

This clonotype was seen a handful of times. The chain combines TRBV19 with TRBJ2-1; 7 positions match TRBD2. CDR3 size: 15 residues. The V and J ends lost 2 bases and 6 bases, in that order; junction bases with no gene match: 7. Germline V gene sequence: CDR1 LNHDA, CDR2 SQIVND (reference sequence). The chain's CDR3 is CASSIKFAGANEQFF. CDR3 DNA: TGTGCCAGTAGTATAAAGTTCGCGGGAGCCAATGAGCAGTTCTTC.

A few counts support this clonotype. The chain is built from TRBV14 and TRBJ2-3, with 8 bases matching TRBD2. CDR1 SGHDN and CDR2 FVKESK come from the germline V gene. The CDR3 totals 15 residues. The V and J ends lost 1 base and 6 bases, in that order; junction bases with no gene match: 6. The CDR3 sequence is CASSQGTGGPDTQYF. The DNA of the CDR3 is TGTGCCAGCAGCCAAGGAACGGGAGGGCCTGATACGCAGTATTTT.

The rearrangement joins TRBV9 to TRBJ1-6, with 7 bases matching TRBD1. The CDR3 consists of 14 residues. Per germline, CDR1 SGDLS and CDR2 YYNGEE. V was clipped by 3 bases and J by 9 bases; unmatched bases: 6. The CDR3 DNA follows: TGTGCCAGCAGCGCAACAGGGGCTAGTTCACCCCTCCACTTT. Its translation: CASSATGASSPLHF.

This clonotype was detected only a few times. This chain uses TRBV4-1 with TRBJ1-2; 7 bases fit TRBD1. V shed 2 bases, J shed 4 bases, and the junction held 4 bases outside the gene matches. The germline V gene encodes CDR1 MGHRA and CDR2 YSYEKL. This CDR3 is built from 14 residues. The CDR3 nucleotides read TGCGCCAGCAGCCAAACAGGGGCTAGCTATGGCTACACCTTC. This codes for CASSQTGASYGYTF.

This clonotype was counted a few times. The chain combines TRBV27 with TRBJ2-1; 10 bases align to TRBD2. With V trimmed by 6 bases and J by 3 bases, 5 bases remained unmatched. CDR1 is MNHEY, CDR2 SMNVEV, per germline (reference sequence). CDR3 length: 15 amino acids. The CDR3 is CASRTGTSDYNEQFF. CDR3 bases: TGTGCCAGCAGAACCGGGACTAGCGACTACAATGAGCAGTTCTTC.

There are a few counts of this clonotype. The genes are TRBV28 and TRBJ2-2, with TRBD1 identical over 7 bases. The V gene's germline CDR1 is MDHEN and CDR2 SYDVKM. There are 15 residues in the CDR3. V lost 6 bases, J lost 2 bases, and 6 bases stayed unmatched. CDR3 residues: CASSLGTANTGELFF. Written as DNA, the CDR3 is TGTGCCAGCAGCCTAGGGACAGCTAACACCGGGGAGCTGTTTTTT.

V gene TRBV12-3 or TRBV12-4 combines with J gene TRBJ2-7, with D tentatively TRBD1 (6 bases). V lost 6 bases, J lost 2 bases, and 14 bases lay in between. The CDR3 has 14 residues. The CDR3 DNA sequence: TGTGCCAGCAGCGGACGGGACACAGCCTACGAGCAGTACTTC. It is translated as CASSGRDTAYEQYF.

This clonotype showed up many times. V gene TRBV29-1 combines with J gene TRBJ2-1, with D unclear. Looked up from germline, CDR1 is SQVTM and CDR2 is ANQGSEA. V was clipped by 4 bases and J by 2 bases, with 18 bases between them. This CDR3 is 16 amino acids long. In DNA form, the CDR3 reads TGCAGCGTTGTACCGGTGCTGAGCCAGGCCTACAATGAGCAGTTCTTC. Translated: CSVVPVLSQAYNEQFF.

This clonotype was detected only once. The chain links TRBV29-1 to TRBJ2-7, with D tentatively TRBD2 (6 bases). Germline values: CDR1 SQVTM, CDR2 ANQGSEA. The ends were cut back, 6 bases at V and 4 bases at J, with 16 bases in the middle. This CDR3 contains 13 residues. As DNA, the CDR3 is TGCAGCGTAAACACAGCGGGCGGATACGAGCAGTACTTC. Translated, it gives CSVNTAGGYEQYF.

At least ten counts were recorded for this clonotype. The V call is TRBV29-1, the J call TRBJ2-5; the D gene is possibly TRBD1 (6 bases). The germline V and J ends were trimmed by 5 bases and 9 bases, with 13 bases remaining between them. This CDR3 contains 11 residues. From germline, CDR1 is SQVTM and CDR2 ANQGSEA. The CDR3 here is CSVFVTGSQYF. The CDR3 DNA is TGCAGCGTTTTTGTAACAGGGTCCCAGTACTTC.

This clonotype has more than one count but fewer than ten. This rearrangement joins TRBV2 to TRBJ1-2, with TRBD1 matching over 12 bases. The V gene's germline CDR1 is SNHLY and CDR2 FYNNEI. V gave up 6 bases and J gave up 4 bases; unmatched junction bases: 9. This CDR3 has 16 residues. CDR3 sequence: CASRPGTGGNLYGYTF. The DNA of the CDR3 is TGTGCCAGCAGGCCCGGGACAGGGGGCAACCTCTATGGCTACACCTTC.

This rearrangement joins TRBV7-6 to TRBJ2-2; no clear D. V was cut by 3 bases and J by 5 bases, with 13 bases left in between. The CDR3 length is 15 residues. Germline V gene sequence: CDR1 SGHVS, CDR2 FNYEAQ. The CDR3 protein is CASSLLTRATGELFF. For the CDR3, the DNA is TGTGCCAGCAGCTTGTTGACACGGGCGACCGGGGAGCTGTTTTTT.

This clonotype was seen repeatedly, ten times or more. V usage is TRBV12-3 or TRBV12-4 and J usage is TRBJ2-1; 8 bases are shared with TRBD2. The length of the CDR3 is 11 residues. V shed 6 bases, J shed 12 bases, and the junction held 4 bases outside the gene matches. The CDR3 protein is CASSSAGVQFF. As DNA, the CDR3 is TGTGCCAGCAGCTCAGCGGGAGTGCAGTTCTTC.

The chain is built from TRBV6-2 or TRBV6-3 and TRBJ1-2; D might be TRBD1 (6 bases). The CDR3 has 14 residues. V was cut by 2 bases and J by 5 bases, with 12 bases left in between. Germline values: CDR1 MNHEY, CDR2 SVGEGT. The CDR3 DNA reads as TGTGCCAGCAGTTACACAGGGTCACAATATGGCTACACCTTC. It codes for CASSYTGSQYGYTF.

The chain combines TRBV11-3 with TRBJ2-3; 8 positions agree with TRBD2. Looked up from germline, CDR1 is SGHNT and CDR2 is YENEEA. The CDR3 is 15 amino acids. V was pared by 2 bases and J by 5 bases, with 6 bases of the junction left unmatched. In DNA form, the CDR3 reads TGTGCCAGCAGCTTAACGGGGGGGCGAGGAGATACGCAGTATTTT. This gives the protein CASSLTGGRGDTQYF. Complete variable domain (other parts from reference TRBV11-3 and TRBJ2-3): EAGVVQSPRYKIIEKKQPVAFWCNPISGHNTLYWYLQNLGQGPELLIRYENEEAVDDSQLPKDRFSAERLKGVDSTLKIQPAELGDSAVYLCASSLTGGRGDTQYFGPGTRLTVL.

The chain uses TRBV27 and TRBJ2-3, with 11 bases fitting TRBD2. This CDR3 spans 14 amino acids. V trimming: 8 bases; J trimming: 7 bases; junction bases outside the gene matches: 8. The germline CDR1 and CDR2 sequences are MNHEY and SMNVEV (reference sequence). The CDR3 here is CASSELAGANTQYF. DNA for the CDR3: TGTGCCAGCTCTGAACTAGCGGGAGCTAATACGCAGTATTTT.

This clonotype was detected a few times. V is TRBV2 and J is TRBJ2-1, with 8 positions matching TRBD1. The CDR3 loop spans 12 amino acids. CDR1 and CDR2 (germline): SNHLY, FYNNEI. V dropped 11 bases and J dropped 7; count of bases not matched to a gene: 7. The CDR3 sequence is CAGSYRGNEQFF. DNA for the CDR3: TGTGCCGGATCTTACAGGGGGAATGAGCAGTTCTTC.

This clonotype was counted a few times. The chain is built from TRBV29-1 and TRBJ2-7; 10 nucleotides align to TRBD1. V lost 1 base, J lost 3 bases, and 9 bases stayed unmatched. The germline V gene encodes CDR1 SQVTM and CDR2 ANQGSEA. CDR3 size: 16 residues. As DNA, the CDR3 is TGCAGCGTTGAAGCCCTCGACAGGGGGCGAGACTACGAGCAGTACTTC. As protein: CSVEALDRGRDYEQYF.

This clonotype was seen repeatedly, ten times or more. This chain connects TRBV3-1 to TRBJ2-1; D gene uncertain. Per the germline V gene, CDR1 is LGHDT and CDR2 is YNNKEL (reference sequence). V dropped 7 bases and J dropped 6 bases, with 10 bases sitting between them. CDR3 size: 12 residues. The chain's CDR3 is CASTDDTNEQFF. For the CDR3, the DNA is TGTGCCAGCACCGACGACACCAATGAGCAGTTCTTC.

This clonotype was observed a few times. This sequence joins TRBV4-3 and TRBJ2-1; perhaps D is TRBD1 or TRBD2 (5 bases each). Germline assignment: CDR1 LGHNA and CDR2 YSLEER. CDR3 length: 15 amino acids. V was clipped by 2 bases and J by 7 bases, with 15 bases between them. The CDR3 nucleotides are TGCGCCAGCAGCCAATGGGACGAAAGGACTAATGAGCAGTTCTTC. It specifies CASSQWDERTNEQFF.

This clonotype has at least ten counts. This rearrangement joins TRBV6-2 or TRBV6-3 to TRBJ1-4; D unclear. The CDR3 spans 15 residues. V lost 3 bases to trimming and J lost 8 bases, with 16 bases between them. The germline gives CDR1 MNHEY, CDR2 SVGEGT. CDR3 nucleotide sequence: TGTGCCAGCAGTTATTTCCGGAACCCAATCGAAAAACTGTTTTTT. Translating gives CASSYFRNPIEKLFF.

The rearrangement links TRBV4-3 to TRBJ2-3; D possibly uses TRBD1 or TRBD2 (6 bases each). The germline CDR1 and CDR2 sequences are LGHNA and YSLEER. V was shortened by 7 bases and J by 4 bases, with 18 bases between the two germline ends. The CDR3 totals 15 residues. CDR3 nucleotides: TGCGCCAGCAACGAGGGGGGCTCCCATGCAGATACGCAGTATTTT. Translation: CASNEGGSHADTQYF.

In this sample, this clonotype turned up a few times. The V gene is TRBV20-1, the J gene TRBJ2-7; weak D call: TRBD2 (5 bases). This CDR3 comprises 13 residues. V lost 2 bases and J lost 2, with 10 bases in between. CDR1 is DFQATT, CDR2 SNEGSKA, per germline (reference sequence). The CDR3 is CSARWPGTYEQYF. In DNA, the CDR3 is TGCAGTGCTAGATGGCCGGGGACCTACGAGCAGTACTTC.

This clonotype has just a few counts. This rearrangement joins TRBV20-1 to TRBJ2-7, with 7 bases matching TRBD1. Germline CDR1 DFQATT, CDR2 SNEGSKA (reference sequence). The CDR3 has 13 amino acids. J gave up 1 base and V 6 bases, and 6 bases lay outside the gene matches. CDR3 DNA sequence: TGCAGTGCGGACGGGACAGTATCCTACGAGCAGTACTTC. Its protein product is CSADGTVSYEQYF.

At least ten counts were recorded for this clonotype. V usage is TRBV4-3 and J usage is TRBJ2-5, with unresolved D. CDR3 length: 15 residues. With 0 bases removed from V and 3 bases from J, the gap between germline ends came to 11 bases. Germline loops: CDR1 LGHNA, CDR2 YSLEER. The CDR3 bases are TGCGCCAGCAGCCAAGATTTCGGGTCTGAAGAGACCCAGTACTTC. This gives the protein CASSQDFGSEETQYF.